A selection of T cell receptor beta chains follows, all from one sample in a study of cytomegalovirus exposure and HLA in healthy donors. TCRdb's copy holds only in-frame clones and misses some; the assay was immunoSEQ multiplex PCR. The repertoire holds tens of thousands of clones, with 86% as singletons. The sequenced material came from PBMCs. The source of these receptors is a young man in good health and CMV-seropositive. The CDR3 runs from the conserved cysteine through the conserved F or W. A D gene is named only where the DNA matches it firmly. Clone size is given for some rows only: seen once, a few or many times, or a class if the clone is expanded.

v_gene	d_gene	abundance	j_gene	CDR3aa	CDR3nt
TRBV10-1	-	-	TRBJ2-7	CASSEGTPGLDYEQYF	TGCGCCAGCAGTGAGGGGACTCCAGGGTTAGACTACGAGCAGTACTTC
TRBV6-1	TRBD2	-	TRBJ2-5	CASTLGLGGETQYF	TGTGCCAGCACCCTAGGACTAGGAGGTGAGACCCAGTACTTC
TRBV28	TRBD2	once	TRBJ2-1	CASSSPTSRHYNEQFF	TGTGCCAGCAGTTCTCCGACTAGCCGACACTACAATGAGCAGTTCTTC
TRBV7-8	TRBD2	-	TRBJ2-1	CASSLGLVYNEQFF	TGTGCCAGCAGCTTGGGACTAGTGTACAATGAGCAGTTCTTC
TRBV5-1	TRBD1	-	TRBJ2-1	CASSLDTFRGYYNEQFF	TGCGCCAGCAGCTTGGACACTTTCAGGGGGTACTACAATGAGCAGTTCTTC
TRBV5-1	-	-	TRBJ1-2	CASSLEAGAYGYTF	TGCGCCAGCAGCTTGGAGGCAGGGGCCTATGGCTACACCTTC
TRBV5-4	-	-	TRBJ2-3	CASSLGQEDLRTDTQYF	TGTGCCAGCAGCTTGGGACAGGAGGACTTACGCACAGATACGCAGTATTTT
TRBV2	-	-	TRBJ1-5	CASSETGSGNQPQHF	TGTGCCAGCAGTGAAACAGGGAGCGGCAATCAGCCCCAGCATTTT
TRBV28	-	-	TRBJ2-7	CASSLYRGGEVQYF	TGTGCCAGCAGTTTGTACAGGGGGGGAGAGGTGCAGTACTTC
TRBV15	TRBD1	-	TRBJ2-6	CATAGGAGANVLTF	TGTGCCACCGCAGGGGGAGCTGGGGCCAACGTCCTGACTTTC
TRBV6-6	-	-	TRBJ1-5	CASSTSSGWNNQPQHF	TGTGCCAGCAGTACCTCATCAGGGTGGAACAATCAGCCCCAGCATTTT
TRBV15	TRBD2	-	TRBJ2-3	CATSRDSAGVSTDTQYF	TGTGCCACCAGCAGAGATTCGGCGGGGGTTAGCACAGATACGCAGTATTTT
TRBV27	-	once	TRBJ2-3	CASSFFWGRTDTQYF	TGTGCCAGCAGTTTCTTTTGGGGGAGGACAGATACGCAGTATTTT
TRBV30	TRBD1	-	TRBJ1-2	CAWTRDRTFYGYTF	TGTGCCTGGACAAGGGACAGGACATTCTATGGCTACACCTTC
TRBV30	-	-	TRBJ2-2	CAWSGLGSRELFF	TGTGCCTGGAGTGGCTTGGGTAGCCGGGAGCTGTTTTTT
TRBV6-4	-	-	TRBJ1-1	CASSDRGNTEAFF	TGTGCCAGCAGTGACAGGGGGAACACTGAAGCTTTCTTT